Below, 29 T cell receptor beta chains from the same sample are listed, as sequenced in a study of blood T cell repertoires in COVID-19. Only in-frame clones appear in the TCRdb table, and some are missing; sequencing was by immunoSEQ multiplex PCR. Found here are about 100,000 clones, less than 90% of them singletons; the top ten hold over 1.5%. The sequencing input was peripheral blood. The origin of the receptors is a man older than 75 with acute or convalescent COVID-19.

The table lists this clone with a few counts. This chain uses TRBV6-1 with TRBJ1-5, with 7 nucleotides matching TRBD1. V was pared by 0 bases and J by 6 bases, with 2 bases of the junction left unmatched. The germline CDR1 and CDR2 sequences are MNHNS and SASEGT. The CDR3 has 14 amino acids. The CDR3 region is CASSEAGGRQPQHF. For the CDR3, the DNA is TGTGCCAGCAGTGAAGCAGGGGGCCGTCAGCCCCAGCATTTT.

This clone was seen just once. V is TRBV6-2 or TRBV6-3 and J is TRBJ1-2; maybe TRBD1 (5 bases). V lost 5 bases to trimming and J lost 0 bases, with 13 bases between them. CDR3 length equals 15 residues. CDR1 and CDR2 (germline): MNHEY, SVGEGT. The CDR3 loop is CASSSPGSANYGYTF. The CDR3 region has the DNA TGTGCCAGCAGTAGCCCAGGGTCTGCTAACTATGGCTACACCTTC.

This clone was detected only a few times. This chain uses TRBV29-1 with TRBJ2-1; the D gene is possibly TRBD1 (6 bases). V was shortened by 7 bases and J by 0 bases, with 16 bases between the two germline ends. The CDR3 runs 15 residues. Germline CDR1 is SQVTM and CDR2 is ANQGSEA. The CDR3 spells CSASTGIDSYNEQFF. The CDR3 region has the DNA TGCAGCGCCTCGACAGGTATTGACTCCTACAATGAGCAGTTCTTC.

This chain joins TRBV7-2 and TRBJ2-7; D perhaps matches TRBD2 (7 bases). Germline-derived CDR1 and CDR2 are SGHTA and FQGNSA. The CDR3 runs to 14 residues. Trimming stripped 4 bases from V and 5 bases from J, with 15 bases between. The CDR3 region has the DNA TGTGCCAGCAGCTCCCAGGGAGGGGGTGACGAGCAGTACTTC. Protein product: CASSSQGGGDEQYF.

CDR3 residues: CASRRGGSLPTEAFF. The DNA for the CDR3 is TGTGCCAGTAGAAGAGGGGGTTCGTTGCCTACTGAAGCTTTCTTT. The chain carries TRBV19 and TRBJ1-1, with a possible D match to TRBD1 (6 bases). Germline V lookup: CDR1 LNHDA, CDR2 SQIVND (reference sequence). This CDR3 has 15 residues. V was shortened by 6 bases and J by 5 bases, with 19 bases between the two germline ends. Full variable domain (rest looked up from reference TRBV19 and TRBJ1-1): DGGITQSPKYLFRKEGQNVTLSCEQNLNHDAMYWYRQDPGQGLRLIYYSQIVNDFQKGDIAEGYSVSREKKESFPLTVTSAQKNPTAFYLCASRRGGSLPTEAFFGQGTRLTVV.

The rearrangement links TRBV4-3 to TRBJ1-3, with TRBD1 matching 8 bases. The germline CDR1 and CDR2 sequences are LGHNA and YSLEER. The V and J ends lost 1 base and 8 bases, in that order; junction bases with no gene match: 4. The CDR3 sequence is 14 residues long. CDR3 sequence (DNA): TGCGCCAGCAGCCAAGCCCCAGGGGGCGACACCATATATTTT. Translating it yields CASSQAPGGDTIYF.

The chain recombines TRBV9 with TRBJ1-1, with unresolved D. V lost 0 bases, J lost 0 bases, and 12 bases lay in between. The germline V gene encodes CDR1 SGDLS and CDR2 YYNGEE. The CDR3 length is 16 residues. CDR3 protein: CASSVGGGNLNTEAFF. The DNA of the CDR3 is TGTGCCAGCAGCGTAGGTGGCGGCAACTTGAACACTGAAGCTTTCTTT.

This clone has just a few counts. The V call is TRBV3-1 (or the pseudogene TRBV3-2), the J call TRBJ2-1; 14 bases match TRBD2. This CDR3 comprises 17 residues. V shed 5 bases, J shed 8 bases, and the junction held 11 bases outside the gene matches. Per germline, CDR1 LGHDT and CDR2 YNNKEL (reference sequence). The CDR3 protein is CASSKGGTSGSFDEQFF. The DNA of the CDR3 is TGTGCCAGCAGCAAAGGGGGGACTAGCGGGAGTTTCGATGAGCAGTTCTTC.

CDR3: CASSFSGTGHQPQHF. Here the CDR3 DNA reads TGTGCCAGCAGCTTCTCGGGGACAGGGCATCAGCCCCAGCATTTT. V usage is TRBV7-2 and J usage is TRBJ1-5, with 9 bases lining up with TRBD1. The CDR3 runs to 15 residues. The V gene's germline CDR1 is SGHTA and CDR2 FQGNSA. With 3 bases clipped from V and 5 bases from J, the junction kept 5 bases outside the gene matches.

The chain carries TRBV6-2 or TRBV6-3 and TRBJ2-2; 9 bases are a match to TRBD2. Germline V gene data show CDR1 as MNHEY and CDR2 as SVGEGT. The CDR3 extends over 18 amino acids. Trimming cost V 1 base and J 8 bases; bases outside gene matches: 14. CDR3 residues: CASSYWTTSGPSRGELFF. The CDR3 DNA is TGTGCCAGCAGTTACTGGACCACTAGCGGGCCCTCAAGGGGGGAGCTGTTTTTT.

The chain carries TRBV24-1 and TRBJ1-1; 9 nucleotides match TRBD1. V shed 3 bases and J 1 base; nucleotides not matched to a gene: 2. Looked up from germline, CDR1 is KGHDR and CDR2 is SFDVKD. CDR3 length equals 15 residues. CDR3 DNA: TGTGCCACCAGTGATACAGGGGGCGGGAACACTGAAGCTTTCTTT. Its protein is CATSDTGGGNTEAFF.

J is TRBJ2-1 and V is TRBV2, with no clear D. The germline V gene encodes CDR1 SNHLY and CDR2 FYNNEI. The V and J ends lost 4 bases and 0 bases respectively, with 7 bases between them. The CDR3 loop spans 14 amino acids. CDR3 sequence (DNA): TGTGCCAGCAGTGGATTTAGCTCCTACAATGAGCAGTTCTTC. Amino acids: CASSGFSSYNEQFF.

This chain joins TRBV11-1 and TRBJ1-2; 8 bases fit TRBD1. The CDR3 runs 14 residues. With 7 bases clipped from V and 5 bases from J, the junction kept 9 bases outside the gene matches. Germline values: CDR1 SGHAT, CDR2 FQDESV (reference sequence). DNA for the CDR3: TGTGCCAGCACCAAGACAGGGGCGGATTATGGCTACACCTTC. Amino acid sequence: CASTKTGADYGYTF.

The chain has TRBV5-1 and TRBJ1-1, with D unclear. The CDR3 runs 14 residues. The germline gives CDR1 SGHRS, CDR2 YFSETQ. With 5 bases removed from V and 1 base from J, the gap between germline ends came to 12 bases. The CDR3 DNA sequence: TGCGCCAGCAGATTGCAGGCGGGGAACACTGAAGCTTTCTTT. Encoded protein: CASRLQAGNTEAFF.

V and J are TRBV7-2 and TRBJ2-3; possibly TRBD1 for D (6 bases). Trimming shortened V by 6 bases and J by 2 bases, and 15 bases separated the two germline ends. CDR1 is SGHTA, CDR2 FQGNSA, per germline. The CDR3 contains 15 residues. CDR3 protein: CASSLGTPATDTQYF. Here the CDR3 DNA reads TGTGCCAGCAGTCTCGGGACACCCGCCACAGATACGCAGTATTTT.

This clone was seen a handful of times. The chain uses TRBV6-6 and TRBJ2-7; possibly TRBD1 for D (5 bases). This CDR3 is 15 amino acids long. V was cut by 0 bases and J by 2 bases, with 11 bases left in between. CDR1 MNHNY and CDR2 SVGAGI come from the germline V gene (reference sequence). The CDR3 DNA follows: TGTGCCAGCAGTTACTCGTACAGGTTTACCTACGAGCAGTACTTC. Translated, it gives CASSYSYRFTYEQYF.

The rearrangement links TRBV28 to TRBJ1-5, with no clear D. Germline V gives CDR1 MDHEN, CDR2 SYDVKM. The CDR3 has 14 amino acids. Trimming removed 8 bases at V and 4 bases at J, with 15 bases between. The CDR3 here is CASDPPGGNQPQHF. CDR3 bases: TGTGCCAGCGACCCTCCCGGAGGGAATCAGCCCCAGCATTTT.

The chain has TRBV19 and TRBJ1-1, with 8 bases matching TRBD1. Germline values: CDR1 LNHDA, CDR2 SQIVND (reference sequence). There are 15 residues in the CDR3. Losses at the gene ends were 5 bases for V and 1 base for J; bases not matched to a gene: 6. The CDR3 spells CASSQTGATNTEAFF. Here the CDR3 DNA reads TGTGCCAGTAGTCAGACAGGGGCTACGAACACTGAAGCTTTCTTT.

V usage is TRBV4-3 and J usage is TRBJ2-7; 14 bases match TRBD2. V gave up 4 bases and J gave up 5 bases; unmatched junction bases: 16. This CDR3 comprises 19 residues. The germline CDR1 and CDR2 sequences are LGHNA and YSLEER. CDR3 amino acids: CASSPELGTSGSFPHEQYF. DNA for the CDR3: TGCGCCAGCAGCCCAGAGTTAGGGACTAGCGGGAGTTTTCCCCACGAGCAGTACTTC.

The CDR3 region is CASSKDRGRTETQYF. The CDR3 DNA reads TGTGCCAGCAGCAAAGACAGGGGGCGAACGGAGACCCAGTACTTC. This chain uses TRBV7-2 with TRBJ2-5, with 10 bases identical to TRBD1. The ends lost 5 bases at V and 5 bases at J; junction bases unmatched: 8. From germline, CDR1 is SGHTA and CDR2 FQGNSA. CDR3 length: 15 amino acids.

The table lists this clone with a count of one. The CDR3 nucleotides are TGTGCCAGCAGCTTGGCTACAGGCACTAATGAAAAACTGTTTTTT. It codes for CASSLATGTNEKLFF. The chain recombines TRBV5-4 with TRBJ1-4; perhaps TRBD1 as D (5 bases). Germline CDR1 and CDR2: SGHNT and YYREEE (reference sequence). Trimming left V 0 bases short and J 2 bases short, with 8 bases between. The CDR3 has 15 amino acids.

On this clone itself: A junction end diverges from the germline sequence, so it may reflect a read error. This sequence joins TRBV29-1 and TRBJ1-5; no clear D gene. The length of the CDR3 is 13 residues. CDR1 is SQVTM and CDR2 is ANQGSEA in the germline V gene. The CDR3 region is CSVEEASNQPQHF. CDR3 nucleotides: TGCAGCGTAGAAGAGGCCAGCAATCAGCCCCAGCATTTT.

The chain couples TRBV18 to TRBJ1-1; TRBD1 is a possible D gene (6 bases). This CDR3 region has 16 residues. Germline V gene lookup returns CDR1 KGHSH and CDR2 LQKENI. V was pared by 6 bases and J by 4 bases, with 21 bases between. DNA of the CDR3: TGTGCCAGCTCCTCCCGTAAGTTGGACAGCGGCACTGAAGCTTTCTTT. This translates into CASSSRKLDSGTEAFF.

V usage is TRBV18 and J usage is TRBJ2-7, with D perhaps TRBD2 (6 bases). CDR1 KGHSH and CDR2 LQKENI come from the germline V gene. Trimming removed 3 bases from V and 0 bases from J, with 9 bases in between. This CDR3 has 14 residues. The CDR3 sequence: CASSPQTSSYEQYF. The CDR3, as DNA: TGTGCCAGCTCACCCCAGACTAGCTCCTACGAGCAGTACTTC.

The chain combines TRBV7-2 with TRBJ1-1; the D is unclear. The V end was cut by 3 bases, the J end by 0 bases, with 11 bases between. This CDR3 comprises 15 residues. The germline V gene has CDR1 SGHTA and CDR2 FQGNSA. Here the CDR3 DNA reads TGTGCCAGCAGCTTTCGGCGGGTTATGAACACTGAAGCTTTCTTT. It translates to CASSFRRVMNTEAFF.

The V call is TRBV6-5, the J call TRBJ1-5; D is undetermined. The CDR3 extends over 13 amino acids. V was pared by 4 bases and J by 5 bases, with 9 bases between. Germline CDR1 and CDR2: MNHEY and SVGAGI. In DNA, the CDR3 is TGTGCCAGCAGTTTAGAGAGGGATCAGCCCCAGCATTTT. Translating gives CASSLERDQPQHF.

The V gene is TRBV2, the J gene TRBJ1-5, with a weak D call TRBD1 (5 bases). CDR1 SNHLY and CDR2 FYNNEI come from the germline V gene. V shed 5 bases and J shed 4 bases, with 15 bases lying between them. The CDR3 is made up of 15 amino acids. CDR3 sequence: CASSYHQGKNQPQHF. DNA for the CDR3: TGTGCCAGCAGTTATCATCAGGGAAAGAATCAGCCCCAGCATTTT.

The chain combines TRBV6-6 with TRBJ1-5; D remains ambiguous. V gave up 6 bases and J gave up 12 bases, with 12 bases separating them. Germline V CDR1 and CDR2: MNHNY, SVGAGI (reference sequence). The CDR3 runs 11 residues. CDR3: CASRGEKDQHF. The CDR3 coding sequence is TGTGCCAGCAGGGGAGAAAAAGACCAGCATTTT.

The chain uses TRBV12-3 or TRBV12-4 and TRBJ2-7; a weak D match, TRBD1 (6 bases). The ends were cut back, 5 bases at V and 5 bases at J, with 13 bases in the middle. This CDR3 is built from 13 residues. In DNA, the CDR3 is TGTGCCAGCAGTCTCCTAGGGGGTCACGAGCAGTACTTC. Its protein is CASSLLGGHEQYF.